This TCR beta chain was profiled in a study of cytomegalovirus exposure and HLA in healthy donors. Study results and caveats: Three chains linked to CMV were shown in vitro to be specific for CMV antigens. A later analysis linked a missense DCLRE1C variant to TCR beta V- and J-gene trimming. A later analysis found common viral pathogens apparently linked to several of the most significant clusters. Further analysis, carried out later, found HLA-associated TCR beta chains more clonally expanded than equally common other chains.

The PCR used 60 Vbeta and 13 Jbeta primers. TCRdb's table, derived via immunoSEQ multiplex PCR, lists solely in-frame clones and lacks some. The table includes fewer than 85,000 clones, approximately 70% detected once. CDR3 length: 15 amino acids. CDR1 is ENHRY, CDR2 SYGVKD, per germline. With respect to this clone: Its cognate antigen is unknown.

The J gene is TRBJ2-5, the V gene TRBV10-3, with 9 nucleotides matching TRBD1. The J call may be mistaken, given a closer DNA end match to TRBJ2-7. The specimen sequenced was PBMCs. The sequence was collected from a woman aged 40 to 50 in good health and CMV-seropositive. CDR3 sequence reads: CAISESQDRGHEQYF. For the CDR3, the DNA is TGTGCCATCAGTGAGTCACAGGACAGGGGCCACGAGCAGTACTTC.